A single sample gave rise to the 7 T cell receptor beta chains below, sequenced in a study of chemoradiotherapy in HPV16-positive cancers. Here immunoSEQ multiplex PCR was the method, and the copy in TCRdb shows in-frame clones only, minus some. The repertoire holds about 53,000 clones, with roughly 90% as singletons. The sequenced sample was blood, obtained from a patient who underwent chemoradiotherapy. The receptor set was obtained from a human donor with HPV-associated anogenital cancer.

CDR3 protein: CASSPAEGSRGYGYTF. DNA of the CDR3: TGTGCCAGCTCACCGGCGGAGGGCTCGCGGGGCTATGGCTACACCTTC. The V call is TRBV18, the J call TRBJ1-2; D gene unclear. Trimming removed 3 bases from V and 4 bases from J, with 18 bases in between. Germline V gene lookup returns CDR1 KGHSH and CDR2 LQKENI. This CDR3 comprises 16 residues.

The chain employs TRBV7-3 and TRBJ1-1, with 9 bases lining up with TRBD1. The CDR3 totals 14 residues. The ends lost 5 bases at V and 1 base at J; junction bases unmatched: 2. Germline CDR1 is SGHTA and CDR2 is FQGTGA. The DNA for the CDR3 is TGTGCCAGCAGCCCGACAGGGGGGAACACTGAAGCTTTCTTT. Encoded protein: CASSPTGGNTEAFF.

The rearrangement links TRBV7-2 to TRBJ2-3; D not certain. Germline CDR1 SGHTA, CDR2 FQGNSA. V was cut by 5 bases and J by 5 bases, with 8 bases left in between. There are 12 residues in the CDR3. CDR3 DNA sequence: TGTGCCAGCAGCCCAACCGGAGATACGCAGTATTTT. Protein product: CASSPTGDTQYF.

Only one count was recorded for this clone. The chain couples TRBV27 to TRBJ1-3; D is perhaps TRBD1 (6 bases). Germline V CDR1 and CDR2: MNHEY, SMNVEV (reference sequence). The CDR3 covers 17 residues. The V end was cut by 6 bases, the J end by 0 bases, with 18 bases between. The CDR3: CASRAGWDTYSGNTIYF. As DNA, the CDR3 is TGTGCCAGCAGGGCGGGATGGGACACCTACTCTGGAAACACCATATATTTT.

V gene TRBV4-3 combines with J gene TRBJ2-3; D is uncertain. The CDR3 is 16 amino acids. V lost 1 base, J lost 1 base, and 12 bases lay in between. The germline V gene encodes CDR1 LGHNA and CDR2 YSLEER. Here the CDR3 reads CASSQVWTERTDTQYF. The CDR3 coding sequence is TGCGCCAGCAGCCAAGTGTGGACGGAACGCACAGATACGCAGTATTTT.

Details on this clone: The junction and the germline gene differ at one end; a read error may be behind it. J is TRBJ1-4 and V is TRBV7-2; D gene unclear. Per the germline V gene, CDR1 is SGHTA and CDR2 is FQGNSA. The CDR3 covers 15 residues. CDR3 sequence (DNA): TGTGCCAGCAGCTACCACAGAATCGCTAACGAAAAACTGTTTTTT. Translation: CASSYHRIANEKLFF.

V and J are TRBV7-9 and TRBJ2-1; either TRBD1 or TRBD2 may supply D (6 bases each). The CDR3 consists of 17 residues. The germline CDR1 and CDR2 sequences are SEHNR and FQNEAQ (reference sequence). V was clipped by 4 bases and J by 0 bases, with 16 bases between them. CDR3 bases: TGTGCCAGCAGCTGGGGGCCTAGCGTTCGCTCCTACAATGAGCAGTTCTTC. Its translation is CASSWGPSVRSYNEQFF.